These 9 T cell receptor beta chains came from one sample sequenced in a study of identical twins. TCRdb passed the 5' RACE reads through MiXCR, listing each CDR3 protein once. The sample has approximately 550,000 distinct CDR3 sequences, about a fifth seen once; the top ten hold about 0.5%. This sample also belongs to another study, concerning yellow fever vaccine responses in identical twins.

Sequencing input: CD4+ T cells sorted from blood. The origin of the receptors is a woman aged 18-29 years in good health.

The CDR3: CSARQGAIQPQHF. The CDR3 coding sequence is TGCAGTGCGAGACAGGGGGCTATTCAGCCCCAGCATTTT. This sequence joins TRBV20-1 and TRBJ1-5, with 10 bases fitting TRBD1. Germline V lookup: CDR1 DFQATT, CDR2 SNEGSKA (reference sequence). Trimming cost V 6 bases and J 6 bases; bases outside gene matches: 5. CDR3 length: 13 amino acids.

The chain is built from TRBV5-1 and TRBJ2-2; tentatively, D is TRBD1 (6 bases). CDR1 is SGHRS, CDR2 YFSETQ, per germline. This CDR3 is built from 14 residues. Trimming took 2 bases from V and 8 from J, leaving 13 bases between them. CDR3 nucleotides: TGCGCCAGCAGCTTTACAGGGTTTACAGGGGAGCTGTTTTTT. This sequence encodes CASSFTGFTGELFF.

This chain connects TRBV7-8 to TRBJ1-5, with D maybe TRBD1 (5 bases). V dropped 8 bases and J dropped 2 bases, with 10 bases sitting between them. Germline CDR1 and CDR2: SGHVS and FQNEAQ. The CDR3 is made up of 13 amino acids. The chain's CDR3 is CASGGDGNQPQHF. The DNA for the CDR3 is TGTGCCAGCGGAGGGGATGGCAATCAGCCCCAGCATTTT.

The V call is TRBV3-1, the J call TRBJ2-1; D uncertain. CDR1 and CDR2 (germline): LGHDT, YNNKEL (reference sequence). The ends were cut back, 1 base at V and 0 bases at J, with 7 bases in the middle. This CDR3 region has 15 residues. For the CDR3, the DNA is TGTGCCAGCAGCCAAGTTACAGTCTCCTACAATGAGCAGTTCTTC. Translated: CASSQVTVSYNEQFF.

The CDR3 DNA reads as TGTGCCACCGACCGGGACAGCGTTTCCTTTAGCTCCTACAATGAGCAGTTCTTC. As protein: CATDRDSVSFSSYNEQFF. V and J are TRBV12-3 or TRBV12-4 and TRBJ2-1; TRBD1 matches 7 bases. The J segment lost 0 bases and the V segment lost 10 bases, leaving 18 bases of the junction unmatched. The CDR3 consists of 18 residues.

V usage is TRBV11-1 and J usage is TRBJ2-1; D is tentatively TRBD1 or TRBD2 (6 bases each). Per the germline V gene, CDR1 is SGHAT and CDR2 is FQDESV (reference sequence). V gave up 7 bases and J gave up 3 bases, with 13 bases separating them. This CDR3 contains 14 residues. The CDR3 loop is CASTPGADYNEQFF. The CDR3 coding sequence is TGTGCCAGCACCCCGGGGGCGGACTACAATGAGCAGTTCTTC.

This clonotype was detected only a few times. The rearrangement uses TRBV12-3 or TRBV12-4 and TRBJ2-7; possibly TRBD2 for D (5 bases). Trimming pared 3 bases from V and 4 bases from J, leaving 10 bases between. The CDR3 has 13 residues. This CDR3 reads CASSFKLAYEQYF. CDR3 bases: TGTGCCAGCAGTTTTAAGCTAGCTTACGAGCAGTACTTC.

This clonotype was seen a single time. The rearrangement links TRBV5-1 to TRBJ2-7, with 11 bases fitting TRBD2. With 2 bases clipped from V and 4 bases from J, the junction kept 5 bases outside the gene matches. From germline, CDR1 is SGHRS and CDR2 YFSETQ. There are 15 residues in the CDR3. CDR3 residues: CASSLTSGGYYEQYF. Written as DNA, the CDR3 is TGCGCCAGCAGCTTAACTAGCGGGGGCTATTACGAGCAGTACTTC.

The V and J genes are TRBV7-9 and TRBJ2-3, with 7 bases matching TRBD1. From germline, CDR1 is SEHNR and CDR2 FQNEAQ (reference sequence). J gave up 5 bases and V 7 bases, and 12 bases lay outside the gene matches. The CDR3 contains 15 residues. This CDR3 is CASTPLGGVGDTQYF. For the CDR3, the DNA is TGTGCCAGCACCCCCCTAGGGGGCGTGGGAGATACGCAGTATTTT.